This TCR beta chain appears in the sequencing data of a study of blood T cell repertoires in COVID-19. Study overall: Sources were T cells, B-cell-depleted T cells, or PBMCs; the material itself was cDNA or gDNA.

Seattle patients were enrolled while actively infected and followed longitudinally. There are 17 residues in the CDR3. Trimming removed 4 bases from V and 4 bases from J; junction bases left unmatched: 12. Germline-derived CDR1 and CDR2 are SGHRS and YFSETQ. The assay was immunoSEQ multiplex PCR, and TCRdb's table has in-frame clones only and misses some. This table holds about 370,000 clones, around 87% found once. The sample consisted of peripheral blood. The rearrangement links TRBV5-1 to TRBJ2-2, with 8 bases matching TRBD1. This clonotype was obtained from a woman aged 25 to 39 with COVID-19, enrolled during active disease. The CDR3 DNA reads as TGCGCCAGCAGCCCGGGACAGGCCCCTCGGGGCACCGGGGAGCTGTTTTTT. Protein sequence: CASSPGQAPRGTGELFF.